One T cell receptor beta chain is described in this entry. Naive CD8 cells, CD45RO-negative and positively selected for CCR7, excluded terminally differentiated effector memory CD45RA+ cells. CDR3 length: 15 residues. Trimming took 0 bases from V and 3 from J, leaving 12 bases between them. Germline V lookup: CDR1 LGHNA, CDR2 YSLEER. This sample is part of a study of shared clonotypes between healthy human individuals. When replicate PCRs were run on sorted subsets, they used 150 to 200 ng DNA, about 30,000 T cell genomes. Here immunoSEQ multiplex PCR was the method, and the copy in TCRdb shows in-frame clones only, minus some. The table has about 870,000 clones, 85% to 95% seen once; the top ten hold around 24%.

The material sequenced was naive CD8+ T cells sorted from blood. The V gene is TRBV4-3, the J gene TRBJ2-7; D may be TRBD1 or TRBD2 (5 bases each). The TCR originated in a man aged 25 to 45 in good health. The chain's CDR3 is CASSQDVGTYYEQYF. The CDR3 DNA is TGCGCCAGCAGCCAAGATGTAGGGACCTACTACGAGCAGTACTTC.